What follows are 3 T cell receptor beta chains derived from one specimen sequenced in a study of blood T cell repertoires in COVID-19. Method: immunoSEQ multiplex PCR; TCRdb's copy keeps in-frame clones and lacks some. The sample records about 210,000 clones, about four fifths being singletons. The sample taken for sequencing was peripheral blood. These receptors were obtained from a woman aged 45-65 years with active or convalescent COVID-19.

This chain connects TRBV19 to TRBJ2-7, with D maybe TRBD1 (6 bases). The CDR3 length is 13 residues. CDR1 is LNHDA and CDR2 is SQIVND in the germline V gene (reference sequence). Trimming stripped 7 bases from V and 3 bases from J, with 13 bases between. CDR3 sequence reads: CASTGASYYEQYF. The CDR3 DNA is TGTGCCAGTACAGGGGCCTCGTACTACGAGCAGTACTTC.

This clone was seen at least ten times. The chain joins TRBV15 to TRBJ1-2, with unresolved D. Germline lookup yields CDR1 LNHNV and CDR2 YYDKDF (reference sequence). V dropped 5 bases and J dropped 8 bases, with 21 bases sitting between them. This CDR3 contains 15 residues. The CDR3 loop reads CATSGVLGREEGYTF. CDR3 in DNA: TGTGCCACCAGCGGCGTTCTCGGGAGGGAGGAGGGCTACACCTTC.

The V and J genes are TRBV19 and TRBJ2-1, with D perhaps TRBD1 (6 bases). CDR1 is LNHDA, CDR2 SQIVND, per germline (reference sequence). The germline V and J ends were trimmed by 4 bases and 6 bases, with 16 bases remaining between them. This CDR3 has 15 amino acids. As DNA, the CDR3 is TGTGCCAGTAGTACGATAAACACAGGGCCCAATGAGCAGTTCTTC. Its protein is CASSTINTGPNEQFF.